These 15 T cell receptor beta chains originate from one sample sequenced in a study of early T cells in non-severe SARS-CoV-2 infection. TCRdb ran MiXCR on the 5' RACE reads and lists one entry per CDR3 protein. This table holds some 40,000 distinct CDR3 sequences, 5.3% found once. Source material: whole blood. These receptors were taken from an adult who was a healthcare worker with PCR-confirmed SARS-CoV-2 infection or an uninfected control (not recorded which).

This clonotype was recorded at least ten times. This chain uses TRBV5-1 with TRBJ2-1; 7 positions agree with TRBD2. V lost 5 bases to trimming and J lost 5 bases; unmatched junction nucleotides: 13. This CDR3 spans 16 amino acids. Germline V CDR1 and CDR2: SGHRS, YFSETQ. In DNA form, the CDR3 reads TGCGCCAGCAGATGGGGCAACCTAGCGGCACACAATGAGCAGTTCTTC. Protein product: CASRWGNLAAHNEQFF. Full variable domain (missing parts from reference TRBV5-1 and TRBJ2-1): KAGVTQTPRYLIKTRGQQVTLSCSPISGHRSVSWYQQTPGQGLQFLFEYFSETQRNKGNFPGRFSGRQFSNSRSEMNVSTLELGDSALYLCASRWGNLAAHNEQFFGPGTRLTVL.

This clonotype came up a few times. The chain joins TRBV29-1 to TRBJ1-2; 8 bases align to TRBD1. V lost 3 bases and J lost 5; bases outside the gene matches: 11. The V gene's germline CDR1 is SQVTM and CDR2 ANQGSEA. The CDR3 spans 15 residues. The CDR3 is CSVDGQGRGKYGYTF. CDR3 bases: TGCAGCGTTGACGGACAGGGCCGTGGAAAGTATGGCTACACCTTC.

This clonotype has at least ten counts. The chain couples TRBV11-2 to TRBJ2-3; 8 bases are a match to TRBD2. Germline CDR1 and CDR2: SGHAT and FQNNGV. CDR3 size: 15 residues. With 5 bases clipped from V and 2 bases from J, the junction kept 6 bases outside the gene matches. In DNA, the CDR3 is TGTGCCAGCAGCGTAGCGGGACGATACACAGATACGCAGTATTTT. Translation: CASSVAGRYTDTQYF.

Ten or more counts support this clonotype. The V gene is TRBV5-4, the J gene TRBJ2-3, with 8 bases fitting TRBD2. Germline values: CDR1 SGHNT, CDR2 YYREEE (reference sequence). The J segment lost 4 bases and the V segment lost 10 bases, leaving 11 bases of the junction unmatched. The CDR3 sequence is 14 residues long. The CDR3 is CASMAGGLPDTQYF. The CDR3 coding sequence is TGTGCCTCGATGGCGGGGGGCCTCCCAGATACGCAGTATTTT. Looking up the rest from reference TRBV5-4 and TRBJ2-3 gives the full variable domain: ETGVTQSPTHLIKTRGQQVTLRCSSQSGHNTVSWYQQALGQGPQFIFQYYREEENGRGNFPPRFSGLQFPNYSSELNVNALELDDSALYLCASMAGGLPDTQYFGPGTRLTVL.

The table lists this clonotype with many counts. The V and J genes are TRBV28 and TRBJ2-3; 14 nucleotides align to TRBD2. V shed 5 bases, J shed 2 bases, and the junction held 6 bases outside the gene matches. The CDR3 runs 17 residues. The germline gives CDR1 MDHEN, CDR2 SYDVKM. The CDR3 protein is CASSGTSGRSFTDTQYF. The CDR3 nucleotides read TGTGCCAGCAGTGGGACTAGCGGGAGAAGTTTCACAGATACGCAGTATTTT.

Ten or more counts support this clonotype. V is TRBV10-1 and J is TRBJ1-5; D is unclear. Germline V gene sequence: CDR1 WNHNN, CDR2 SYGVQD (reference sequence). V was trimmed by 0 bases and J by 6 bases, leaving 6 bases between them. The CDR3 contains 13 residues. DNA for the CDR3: TGCGCCAGCAGTGAGTCGTTGAGTCAGCCCCAGCATTTT. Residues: CASSESLSQPQHF.

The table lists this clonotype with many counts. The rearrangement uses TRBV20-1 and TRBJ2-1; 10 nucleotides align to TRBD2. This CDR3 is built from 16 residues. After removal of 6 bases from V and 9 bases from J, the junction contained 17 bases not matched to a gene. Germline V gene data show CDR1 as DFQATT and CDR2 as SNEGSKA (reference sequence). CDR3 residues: CSAPARTSGARSEQFF. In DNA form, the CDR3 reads TGCAGTGCACCTGCTCGGACTAGCGGTGCTCGTAGTGAGCAGTTCTTC.

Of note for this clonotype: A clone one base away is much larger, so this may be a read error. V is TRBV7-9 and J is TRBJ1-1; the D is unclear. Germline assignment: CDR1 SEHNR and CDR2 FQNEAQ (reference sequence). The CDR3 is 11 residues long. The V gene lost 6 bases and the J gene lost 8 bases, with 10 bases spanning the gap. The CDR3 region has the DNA TGTGCCAGCAGTAGGGCGGGGGAAGCTTTCTTT. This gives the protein CASSRAGEAFF.

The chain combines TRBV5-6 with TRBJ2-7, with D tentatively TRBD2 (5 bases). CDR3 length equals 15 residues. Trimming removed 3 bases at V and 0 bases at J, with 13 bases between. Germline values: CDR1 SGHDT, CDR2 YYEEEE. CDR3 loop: CASSSPQEVSYEQYF. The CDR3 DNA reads TGTGCCAGCAGCTCCCCTCAGGAGGTCTCCTACGAGCAGTACTTC.

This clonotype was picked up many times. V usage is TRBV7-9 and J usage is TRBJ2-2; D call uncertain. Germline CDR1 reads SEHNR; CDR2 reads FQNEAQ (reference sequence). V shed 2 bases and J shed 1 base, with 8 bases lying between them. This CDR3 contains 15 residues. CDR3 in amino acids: CASSLTAVNTGELFF. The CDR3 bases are TGTGCCAGCAGCTTAACAGCAGTGAACACCGGGGAGCTGTTTTTT.

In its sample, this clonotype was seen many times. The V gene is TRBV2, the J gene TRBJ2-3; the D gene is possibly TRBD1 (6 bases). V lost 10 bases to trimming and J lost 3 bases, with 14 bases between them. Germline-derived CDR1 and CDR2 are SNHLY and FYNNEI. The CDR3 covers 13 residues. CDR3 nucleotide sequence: TGTGCCACCAACGCCCAGGGGACAGATACGCAGTATTTT. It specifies CATNAQGTDTQYF. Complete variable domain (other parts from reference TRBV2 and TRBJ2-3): EPEVTQTPSHQVTQMGQEVILRCVPISNHLYFYWYRQILGQKVEFLVSFYNNEISEKSEIFDDQFSVERPDGSNFTLKIRSTKLEDSAMYFCATNAQGTDTQYFGPGTRLTVL.

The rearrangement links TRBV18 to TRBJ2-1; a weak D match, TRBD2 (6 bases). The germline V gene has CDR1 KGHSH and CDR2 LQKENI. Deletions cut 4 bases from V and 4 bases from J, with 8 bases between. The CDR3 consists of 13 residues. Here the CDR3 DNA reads TGTGCCAGCTCACAGGAGGGGTACAATGAGCAGTTCTTC. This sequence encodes CASSQEGYNEQFF.

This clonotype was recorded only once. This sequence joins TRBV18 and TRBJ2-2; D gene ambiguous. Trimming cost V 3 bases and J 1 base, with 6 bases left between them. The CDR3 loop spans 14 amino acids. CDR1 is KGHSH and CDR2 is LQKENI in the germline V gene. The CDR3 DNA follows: TGTGCCAGCTCACCTTTCGGGAACACCGGGGAGCTGTTTTTT. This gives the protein CASSPFGNTGELFF.

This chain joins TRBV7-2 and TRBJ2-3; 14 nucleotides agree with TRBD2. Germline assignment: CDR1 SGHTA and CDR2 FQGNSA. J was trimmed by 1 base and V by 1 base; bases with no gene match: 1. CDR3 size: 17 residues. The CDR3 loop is CTSSLGTSGGRTDTQYF. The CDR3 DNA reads TGTACCAGCAGCTTAGGGACTAGCGGGGGGCGCACAGATACGCAGTATTTT.

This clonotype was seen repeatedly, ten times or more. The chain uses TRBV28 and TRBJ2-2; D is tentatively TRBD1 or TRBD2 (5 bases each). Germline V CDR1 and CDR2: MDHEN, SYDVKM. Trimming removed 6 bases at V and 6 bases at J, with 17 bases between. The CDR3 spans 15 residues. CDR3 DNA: TGTGCCAGCAGGGCCGGGACCTCCGCGCCCGGGGAGCTGTTTTTT. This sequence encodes CASRAGTSAPGELFF. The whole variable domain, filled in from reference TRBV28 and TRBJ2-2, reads DVKVTQSSRYLVKRTGEKVFLECVQDMDHENMFWYRQDPGLGLRLIYFSYDVKMKEKGDIPEGYSVSREKKERFSLILESASTNQTSMYLCASRAGTSAPGELFFGEGSRLTVL.